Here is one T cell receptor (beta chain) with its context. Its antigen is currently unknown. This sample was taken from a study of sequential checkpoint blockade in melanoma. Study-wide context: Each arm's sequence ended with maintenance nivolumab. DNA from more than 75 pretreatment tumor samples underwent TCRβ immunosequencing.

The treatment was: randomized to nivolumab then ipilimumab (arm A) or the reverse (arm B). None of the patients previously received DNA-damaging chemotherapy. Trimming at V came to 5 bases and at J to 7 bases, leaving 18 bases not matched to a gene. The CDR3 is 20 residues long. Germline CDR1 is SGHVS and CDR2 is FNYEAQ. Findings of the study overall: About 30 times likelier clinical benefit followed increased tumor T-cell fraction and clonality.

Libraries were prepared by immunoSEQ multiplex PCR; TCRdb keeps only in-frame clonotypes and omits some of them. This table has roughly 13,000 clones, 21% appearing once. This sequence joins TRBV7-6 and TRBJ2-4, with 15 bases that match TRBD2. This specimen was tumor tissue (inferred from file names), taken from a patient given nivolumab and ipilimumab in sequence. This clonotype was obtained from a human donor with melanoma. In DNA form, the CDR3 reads TGTGCCAGCAGCGGGGACTTCTGGACTAGCGGGAGGGCCGGTGAGAACATTCAGTACTTC. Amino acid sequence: CASSGDFWTSGRAGENIQYF.